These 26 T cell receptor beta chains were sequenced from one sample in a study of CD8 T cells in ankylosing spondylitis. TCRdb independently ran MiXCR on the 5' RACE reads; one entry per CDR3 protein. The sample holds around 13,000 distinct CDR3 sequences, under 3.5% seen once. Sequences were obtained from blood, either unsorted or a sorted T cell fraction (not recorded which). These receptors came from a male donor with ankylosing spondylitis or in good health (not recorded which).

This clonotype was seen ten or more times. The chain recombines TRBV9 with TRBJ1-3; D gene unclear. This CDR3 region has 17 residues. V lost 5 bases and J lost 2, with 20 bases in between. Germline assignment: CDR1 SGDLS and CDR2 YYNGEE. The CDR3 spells CASSKDGVSRAGNTIYF. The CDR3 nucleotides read TGTGCCAGCAGTAAGGACGGAGTATCAAGGGCTGGAAACACCATATATTTT.

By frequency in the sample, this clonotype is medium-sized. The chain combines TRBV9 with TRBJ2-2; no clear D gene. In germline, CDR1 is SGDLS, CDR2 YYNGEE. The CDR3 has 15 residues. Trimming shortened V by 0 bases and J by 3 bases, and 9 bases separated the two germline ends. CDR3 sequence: CASSVEETYTGELFF. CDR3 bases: TGTGCCAGCAGCGTAGAGGAAACTTACACCGGGGAGCTGTTTTTT. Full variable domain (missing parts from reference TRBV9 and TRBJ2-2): DSGVTQTPKHLITATGQRVTLRCSPRSGDLSVYWYQQSLDQGLQFLIQYYNGEERAKGNILERFSAQQFPDLHSELNLSSLELGDSALYFCASSVEETYTGELFFGEGSRLTVL.

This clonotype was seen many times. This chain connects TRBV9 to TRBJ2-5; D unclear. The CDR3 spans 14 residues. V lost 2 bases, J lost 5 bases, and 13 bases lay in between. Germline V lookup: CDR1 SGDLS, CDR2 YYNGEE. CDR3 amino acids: CASSVSGGVETQYF. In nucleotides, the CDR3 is TGTGCCAGCAGCGTCTCGGGTGGAGTGGAGACCCAGTACTTC. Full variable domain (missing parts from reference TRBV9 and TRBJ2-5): DSGVTQTPKHLITATGQRVTLRCSPRSGDLSVYWYQQSLDQGLQFLIQYYNGEERAKGNILERFSAQQFPDLHSELNLSSLELGDSALYFCASSVSGGVETQYFGPGTRLLVL.

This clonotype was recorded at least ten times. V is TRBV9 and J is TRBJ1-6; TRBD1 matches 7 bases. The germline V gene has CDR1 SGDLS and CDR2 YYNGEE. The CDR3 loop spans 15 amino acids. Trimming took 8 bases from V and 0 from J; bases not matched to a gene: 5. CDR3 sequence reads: CASQRDSSYNSPLHF. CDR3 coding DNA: TGTGCCAGTCAGCGGGACAGCTCCTATAATTCACCCCTCCACTTT.

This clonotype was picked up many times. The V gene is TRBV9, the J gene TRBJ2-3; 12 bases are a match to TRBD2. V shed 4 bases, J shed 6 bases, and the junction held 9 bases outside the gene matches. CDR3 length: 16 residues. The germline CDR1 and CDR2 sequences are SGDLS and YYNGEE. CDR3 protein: CASSPSTSGGGDTQYF. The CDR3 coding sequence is TGTGCCAGCAGCCCCTCGACTAGCGGGGGCGGGGATACGCAGTATTTT.

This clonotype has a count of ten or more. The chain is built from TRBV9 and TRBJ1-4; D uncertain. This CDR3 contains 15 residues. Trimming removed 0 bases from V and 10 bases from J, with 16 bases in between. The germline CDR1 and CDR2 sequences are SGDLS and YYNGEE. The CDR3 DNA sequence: TGTGCCAGCAGCGTAGACCCGGCTTCGGGTGGAAAACTGTTTTTT. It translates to CASSVDPASGGKLFF.

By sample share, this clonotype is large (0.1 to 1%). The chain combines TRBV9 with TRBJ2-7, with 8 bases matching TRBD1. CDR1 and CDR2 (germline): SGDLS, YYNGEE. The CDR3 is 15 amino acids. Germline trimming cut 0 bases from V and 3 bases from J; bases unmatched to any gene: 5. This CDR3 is CASSVGLDRVYEQYF. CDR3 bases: TGTGCCAGCAGCGTAGGCCTGGACAGGGTCTACGAGCAGTACTTC.

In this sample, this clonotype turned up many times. The CDR3 loop reads CASSVTARGLSPEAFF. The CDR3 nucleotides read TGTGCCAGCAGCGTAACGGCCAGGGGTTTAAGTCCTGAAGCTTTCTTT. The J gene is TRBJ1-1, the V gene TRBV9, with a tentative D call TRBD1 (6 bases). Germline lookup yields CDR1 SGDLS and CDR2 YYNGEE. The CDR3 consists of 16 residues. Trimming pared 1 base from V and 6 bases from J, leaving 19 bases between.

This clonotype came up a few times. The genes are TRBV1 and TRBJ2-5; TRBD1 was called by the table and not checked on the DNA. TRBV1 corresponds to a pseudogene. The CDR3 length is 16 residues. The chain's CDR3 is CTSSQGPGQGAETQYF. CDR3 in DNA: TGCACCAGCAGCCAAGGTCCGGGACAGGGGGCAGAGACCCAGTACTTC.

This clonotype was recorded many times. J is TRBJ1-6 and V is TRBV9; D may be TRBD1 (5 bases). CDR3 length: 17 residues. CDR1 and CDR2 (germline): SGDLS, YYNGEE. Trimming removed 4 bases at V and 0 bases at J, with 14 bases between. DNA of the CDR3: TGTGCCAGCAGCCCTTGGGACGGGAGCTCCTATAATTCACCCCTCCACTTT. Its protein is CASSPWDGSSYNSPLHF.

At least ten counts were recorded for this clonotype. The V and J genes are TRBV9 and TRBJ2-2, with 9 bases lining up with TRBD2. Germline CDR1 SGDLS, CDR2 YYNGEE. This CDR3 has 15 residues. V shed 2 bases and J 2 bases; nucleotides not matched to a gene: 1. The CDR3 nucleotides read TGTGCCAGCAGCGTGCGGGGGGGCAACACCGGGGAGCTGTTTTTT. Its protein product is CASSVRGGNTGELFF.

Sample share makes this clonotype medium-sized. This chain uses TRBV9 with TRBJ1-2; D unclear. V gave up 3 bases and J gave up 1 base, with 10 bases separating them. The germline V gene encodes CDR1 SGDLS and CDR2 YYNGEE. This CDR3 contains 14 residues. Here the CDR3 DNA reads TGTGCCAGCAGCGGGGAAAGCGGTAACTATGGCTACACCTTC. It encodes CASSGESGNYGYTF.

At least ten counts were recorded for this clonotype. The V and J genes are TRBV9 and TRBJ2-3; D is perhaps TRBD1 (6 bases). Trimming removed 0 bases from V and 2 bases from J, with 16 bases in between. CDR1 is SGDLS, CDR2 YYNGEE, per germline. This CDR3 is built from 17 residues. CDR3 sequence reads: CASSVVGQGLITDTQYF. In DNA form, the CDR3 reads TGTGCCAGCAGCGTAGTTGGCCAGGGGTTGATCACAGATACGCAGTATTTT.

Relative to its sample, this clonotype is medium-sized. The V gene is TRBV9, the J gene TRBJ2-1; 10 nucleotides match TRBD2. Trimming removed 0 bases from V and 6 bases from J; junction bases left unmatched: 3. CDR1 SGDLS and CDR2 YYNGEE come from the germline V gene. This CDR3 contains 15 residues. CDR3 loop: CASSVGLAGSNEQFF. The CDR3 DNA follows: TGTGCCAGCAGCGTAGGACTAGCGGGCTCCAATGAGCAGTTCTTC.

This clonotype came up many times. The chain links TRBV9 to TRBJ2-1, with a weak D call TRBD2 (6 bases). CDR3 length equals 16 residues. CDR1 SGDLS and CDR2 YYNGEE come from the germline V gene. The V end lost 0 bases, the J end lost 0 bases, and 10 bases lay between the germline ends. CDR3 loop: CASSVETGLSYNEQFF. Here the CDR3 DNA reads TGTGCCAGCAGCGTAGAAACGGGACTCTCCTACAATGAGCAGTTCTTC.

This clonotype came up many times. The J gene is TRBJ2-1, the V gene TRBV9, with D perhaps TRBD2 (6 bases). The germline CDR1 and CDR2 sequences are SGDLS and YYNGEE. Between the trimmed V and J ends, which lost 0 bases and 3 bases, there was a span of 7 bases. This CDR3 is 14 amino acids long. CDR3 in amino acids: CASSVGGDYNEQFF. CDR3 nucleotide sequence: TGTGCCAGCAGCGTAGGCGGGGACTACAATGAGCAGTTCTTC.

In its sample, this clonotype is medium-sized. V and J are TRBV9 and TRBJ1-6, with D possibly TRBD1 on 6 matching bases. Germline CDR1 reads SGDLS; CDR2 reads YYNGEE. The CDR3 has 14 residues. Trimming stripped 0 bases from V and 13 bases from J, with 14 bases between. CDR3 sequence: CASSVEGGRSPLHF. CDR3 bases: TGTGCCAGCAGCGTAGAGGGGGGTCGATCGCCCCTCCACTTT.

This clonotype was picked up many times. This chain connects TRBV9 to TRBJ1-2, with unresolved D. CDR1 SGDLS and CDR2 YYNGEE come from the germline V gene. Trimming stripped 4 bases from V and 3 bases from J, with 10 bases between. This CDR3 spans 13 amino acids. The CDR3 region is CASSQDTYYGYTF. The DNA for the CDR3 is TGTGCCAGCAGCCAAGACACCTACTATGGCTACACCTTC.

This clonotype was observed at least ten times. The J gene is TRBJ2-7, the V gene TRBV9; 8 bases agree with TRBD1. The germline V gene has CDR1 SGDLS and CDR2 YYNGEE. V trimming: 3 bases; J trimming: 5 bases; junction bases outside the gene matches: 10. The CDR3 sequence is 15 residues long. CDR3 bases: TGTGCCAGCAGCGCCGAGGACAGGGAGATGGACGAGCAGTACTTC. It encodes CASSAEDREMDEQYF.

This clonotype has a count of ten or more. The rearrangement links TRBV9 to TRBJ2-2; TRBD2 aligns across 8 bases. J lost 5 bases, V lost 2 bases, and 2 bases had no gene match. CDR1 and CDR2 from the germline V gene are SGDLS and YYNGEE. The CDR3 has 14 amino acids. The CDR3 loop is CASSVLAGTGELFF. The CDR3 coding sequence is TGTGCCAGCAGCGTCTTAGCGGGAACCGGGGAGCTGTTTTTT.

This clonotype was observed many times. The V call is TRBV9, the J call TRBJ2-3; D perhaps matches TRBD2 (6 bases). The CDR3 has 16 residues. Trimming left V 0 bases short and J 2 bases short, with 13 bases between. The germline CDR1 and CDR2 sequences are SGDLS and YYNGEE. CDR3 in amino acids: CASSVEAGQFTDTQYF. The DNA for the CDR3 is TGTGCCAGCAGCGTAGAAGCGGGCCAGTTCACAGATACGCAGTATTTT.

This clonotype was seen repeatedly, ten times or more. CDR3: CASSVSTSDQETQYF. The CDR3 bases are TGTGCCAGCAGCGTCTCGACTAGCGACCAAGAGACCCAGTACTTC. The V and J genes are TRBV9 and TRBJ2-5; 8 positions match TRBD2. J lost 0 bases, V lost 2 bases, and 3 bases had no gene match. Looked up from germline, CDR1 is SGDLS and CDR2 is YYNGEE. The CDR3 contains 15 residues.

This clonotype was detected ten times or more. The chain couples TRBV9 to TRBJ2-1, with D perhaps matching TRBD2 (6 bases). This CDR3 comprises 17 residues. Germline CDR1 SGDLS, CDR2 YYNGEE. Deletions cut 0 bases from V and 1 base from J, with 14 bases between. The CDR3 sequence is CASSVGASVGSYNEQFF. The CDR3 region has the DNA TGTGCCAGCAGCGTAGGGGCTAGCGTGGGGTCCTACAATGAGCAGTTCTTC. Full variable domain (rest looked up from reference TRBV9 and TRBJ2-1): DSGVTQTPKHLITATGQRVTLRCSPRSGDLSVYWYQQSLDQGLQFLIQYYNGEERAKGNILERFSAQQFPDLHSELNLSSLELGDSALYFCASSVGASVGSYNEQFFGPGTRLTVL.

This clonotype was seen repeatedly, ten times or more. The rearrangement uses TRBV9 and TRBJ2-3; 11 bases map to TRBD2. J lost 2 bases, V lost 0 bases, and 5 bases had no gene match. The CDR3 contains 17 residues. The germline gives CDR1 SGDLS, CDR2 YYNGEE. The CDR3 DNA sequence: TGTGCCAGCAGCGTAGGGGCTAGCGGGGGGCTCACAGATACGCAGTATTTT. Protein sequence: CASSVGASGGLTDTQYF. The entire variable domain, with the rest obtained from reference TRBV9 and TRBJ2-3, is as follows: DSGVTQTPKHLITATGQRVTLRCSPRSGDLSVYWYQQSLDQGLQFLIQYYNGEERAKGNILERFSAQQFPDLHSELNLSSLELGDSALYFCASSVGASGGLTDTQYFGPGTRLTVL.

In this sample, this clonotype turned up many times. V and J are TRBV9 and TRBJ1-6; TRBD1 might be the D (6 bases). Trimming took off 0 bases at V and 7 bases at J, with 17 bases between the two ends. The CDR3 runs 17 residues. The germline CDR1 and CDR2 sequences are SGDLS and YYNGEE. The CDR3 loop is CASSVEEGRGSNSPLHF. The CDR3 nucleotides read TGTGCCAGCAGCGTAGAAGAAGGCAGGGGATCGAATTCACCCCTCCACTTT.

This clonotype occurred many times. CDR3 sequence (DNA): TGTGCCAGCAGCCCAATAGGGGAGGGGCACGAGCAGTACTTC. Translated, it gives CASSPIGEGHEQYF. The rearrangement uses TRBV9 and TRBJ2-7, with 7 bases aligning to TRBD2. Trimming took 4 bases from V and 5 from J; bases not matched to a gene: 9. The CDR3 totals 14 residues. CDR1 and CDR2 from the germline V gene are SGDLS and YYNGEE.